Shown below are 12 T cell receptor beta chains from a single sample sequenced in a study of shared clonotypes between healthy human individuals. Method: immunoSEQ multiplex PCR; TCRdb's copy keeps in-frame clones and lacks some. The profile shows roughly 2.2 million clones, more than 85% of them singletons. Sequenced: naive CD4+ T cells from PBMCs. Subset noted: CD45RA+ positively selected. The receptors shown here come from a man younger than 30 in good health. Some clones in this sample may be carry-over from other donors' samples.

V is TRBV5-1 and J is TRBJ2-3; weak D call: TRBD1 (8 bases). In germline, CDR1 is SGHRS, CDR2 YFSETQ. The CDR3 contains 14 residues. Trimming removed 4 bases at V and 5 bases at J, with 14 bases between. This CDR3 is CASSQDREGDTQYF. CDR3 nucleotide sequence: TGCGCCAGCAGCCAGGACAGGGAGGGAGATACGCAGTATTTT.

This CDR3 reads CASRTTPGPQHF. Here the CDR3 DNA reads TGTGCCAGCAGAACCACCCCCGGGCCCCAGCATTTT. The chain couples TRBV28 to TRBJ1-5, with unresolved D. CDR3 length equals 12 residues. Trimming pared 6 bases from V and 9 bases from J, leaving 12 bases between. Germline values: CDR1 MDHEN, CDR2 SYDVKM. Full variable domain (rest looked up from reference TRBV28 and TRBJ1-5): DVKVTQSSRYLVKRTGEKVFLECVQDMDHENMFWYRQDPGLGLRLIYFSYDVKMKEKGDIPEGYSVSREKKERFSLILESASTNQTSMYLCASRTTPGPQHFGDGTRLSIL.

This chain links TRBV7-2 with TRBJ1-4, with 8 bases lining up with TRBD1. This CDR3 is built from 13 residues. With 5 bases clipped from V and 8 bases from J, the junction kept 4 bases outside the gene matches. Germline V CDR1 and CDR2: SGHTA, FQGNSA. As DNA, the CDR3 is TGTGCCAGCAGCCTTGGACAGGGCGAAAAACTGTTTTTT. Translated, it gives CASSLGQGEKLFF.

As DNA, the CDR3 is TGCAGCGTTACCGTACAGGGTTACGAGCAGTACTTC. Protein sequence: CSVTVQGYEQYF. This sequence joins TRBV29-1 and TRBJ2-7, with D possibly being TRBD1 (6 bases). The CDR3 extends over 12 amino acids. Trimming left V 5 bases short and J 4 bases short, with 12 bases between. Germline V gene data show CDR1 as SQVTM and CDR2 as ANQGSEA.

The genes are TRBV28 and TRBJ1-1; 7 bases fit TRBD1. The ends lost 8 bases at V and 1 base at J; junction bases unmatched: 10. There are 15 residues in the CDR3. Germline-derived CDR1 and CDR2 are MDHEN and SYDVKM. CDR3 coding DNA: TGTGCCAGCCCCTCCTCCAGGGGGGAGAACACTGAAGCTTTCTTT. Translating gives CASPSSRGENTEAFF.

V gene TRBV7-3 combines with J gene TRBJ2-2; possible D gene TRBD2, 5 bases. The germline V gene encodes CDR1 SGHTA and CDR2 FQGTGA. The CDR3 sequence is 15 residues long. Trimming cost V 5 bases and J 6 bases, with 16 bases left between them. CDR3 in amino acids: CASSPERRGAGELFF. As DNA, the CDR3 is TGTGCCAGCAGCCCGGAGCGGAGAGGAGCCGGGGAGCTGTTTTTT.

The chain couples TRBV25-1 to TRBJ1-3, with a tentative D call TRBD1 (6 bases). The CDR3 contains 14 residues. With 3 bases removed from V and 2 bases from J, the gap between germline ends came to 8 bases. Germline V gene data show CDR1 as MGHDK and CDR2 as SYGVNS. DNA of the CDR3: TGTGCCAGCAGTGACAGGGGCACTGGAAACACCATATATTTT. This encodes CASSDRGTGNTIYF. Supplemented by reference TRBV25-1 and TRBJ1-3, the full variable domain reads EADIYQTPRYLVIGTGKKITLECSQTMGHDKMYWYQQDPGMELHLIHYSYGVNSTEKGDLSSESTVSRIRTEHFPLTLESARPSHTSQYLCASSDRGTGNTIYFGEGSWLTVV.

The chain carries TRBV5-8 and TRBJ1-5; TRBD1 aligns across 9 bases. The CDR3 runs to 15 residues. From germline, CDR1 is SGHTS and CDR2 YDEGEE. J lost 9 bases, V lost 1 base, and 8 bases had no gene match. The CDR3 sequence: CASSLKQGAYLPQHF. The CDR3 bases are TGTGCCAGCAGCTTGAAACAGGGGGCCTACTTGCCCCAGCATTTT.

This clone was detected only a few times. This chain joins TRBV2 and TRBJ1-5; D might be TRBD1 (6 bases). The CDR3 totals 14 residues. The ends were cut back, 5 bases at V and 3 bases at J, with 11 bases in the middle. The germline CDR1 and CDR2 sequences are SNHLY and FYNNEI. The chain's CDR3 is CASSYDRFNQPQHF. The CDR3 DNA sequence: TGTGCCAGCAGTTACGACAGGTTCAATCAGCCCCAGCATTTT.

The chain uses TRBV7-6 and TRBJ2-1; 9 bases align to TRBD2. Trimming removed 0 bases from V and 5 bases from J; junction bases left unmatched: 8. Germline V CDR1 and CDR2: SGHVS, FNYEAQ. The CDR3 spans 17 residues. This chain's CDR3 is CASSLAWSLAGNNEQFF. CDR3 nucleotide sequence: TGTGCCAGCAGCTTAGCGTGGTCGCTAGCGGGAAACAATGAGCAGTTCTTC.

The chain has TRBV6-1 and TRBJ1-4, with D unclear. Germline loops: CDR1 MNHNS, CDR2 SASEGT. Deletions cut 2 bases from V and 7 bases from J, with 8 bases between. The CDR3 has 13 residues. The CDR3 is CASSETVVEKLFF. Here the CDR3 DNA reads TGTGCCAGCAGTGAAACTGTTGTTGAAAAACTGTTTTTT.

Points on this clone: The same CDR3 is also encoded by other DNA sequences in this sample. V and J are TRBV9 and TRBJ2-7; no clear D gene. This CDR3 is built from 12 residues. Germline V gene sequence: CDR1 SGDLS, CDR2 YYNGEE. The V gene lost 2 bases and the J gene lost 3 bases, with 6 bases spanning the gap. The CDR3 loop reads CASSVDGYEQYF. CDR3 sequence (DNA): TGTGCCAGCAGCGTGGACGGCTACGAGCAGTACTTC.